Listed here are 11 T cell receptor beta chains from one sample, sequenced in a study of Ad26.COV2.S vaccination and SARS-CoV-2 variants. Assay used: immunoSEQ multiplex PCR; TCRdb lists only in-frame clones, some missing. The table shows fewer than 100,000 clones, with around 82% occurring only once. Sequenced here: peripheral blood, sampled after recovery from COVID-19. The receptor set was obtained from a human donor who had recovered from COVID-19.

V gene TRBV12-3 or TRBV12-4 combines with J gene TRBJ1-6; D uncertain. Between the trimmed V and J ends, which lost 0 bases and 4 bases, there was a span of 1 base. The CDR3 loop spans 13 amino acids. For the CDR3, the DNA is TGTGCCAGCAGTTTAGCTTATAATTCACCCCTCCACTTT. This gives the protein CASSLAYNSPLHF.

V usage is TRBV6-5 and J usage is TRBJ1-6; 11 nucleotides align to TRBD1. With 6 bases clipped from V and 7 bases from J, the junction kept 5 bases outside the gene matches. Germline lookup yields CDR1 MNHEY and CDR2 SVGAGI. The length of the CDR3 is 15 residues. CDR3 in amino acids: CASREDRGHNSPLHF. For the CDR3, the DNA is TGTGCCAGCAGAGAGGACAGGGGGCACAATTCACCCCTCCACTTT.

J is TRBJ2-7 and V is TRBV5-1, with D tentatively TRBD1 (5 bases). V was clipped by 7 bases and J by 2 bases, with 22 bases between them. The CDR3 consists of 16 residues. CDR1 is SGHRS, CDR2 YFSETQ, per germline. The CDR3 nucleotides are TGCGCCAGCTCAAAGGTGGCAGGGTCCCTTACCTACGAGCAGTACTTC. As protein: CASSKVAGSLTYEQYF.

V gene TRBV20-1 combines with J gene TRBJ2-7, with D uncertain. This CDR3 comprises 10 residues. Germline-derived CDR1 and CDR2 are DFQATT and SNEGSKA (reference sequence). V was clipped by 5 bases and J by 2 bases, with 4 bases between them. CDR3 sequence: CSAATYEQYF. Here the CDR3 DNA reads TGCAGTGCTGCGACCTACGAGCAGTACTTC.

The rearrangement uses TRBV13 and TRBJ1-1; D is ambiguous. V was trimmed by 0 bases and J by 0 bases, leaving 5 bases between them. The CDR3 is made up of 14 amino acids. Per germline, CDR1 PRHDT and CDR2 FYEKMQ (reference sequence). The CDR3 DNA follows: TGTGCCAGCAGCTTAGGGCTGATGAACACTGAAGCTTTCTTT. Translated, it gives CASSLGLMNTEAFF.

V usage is TRBV19 and J usage is TRBJ1-2, with 10 bases aligning to TRBD1. Germline V gene lookup returns CDR1 LNHDA and CDR2 SQIVND (reference sequence). Trimming cost V 6 bases and J 5 bases; bases outside gene matches: 3. The CDR3 extends over 13 amino acids. CDR3 coding DNA: TGTGCCAGTAGGACAGGGGGCTTATATGGCTACACCTTC. It specifies CASRTGGLYGYTF.

The chain is built from TRBV9 and TRBJ1-1; D remains ambiguous. Per germline, CDR1 SGDLS and CDR2 YYNGEE. The CDR3 is 13 residues long. Trimming removed 0 bases from V and 3 bases from J, with 6 bases in between. The CDR3 nucleotides read TGTGCCAGCAGCGTAGAACCCTACACTGAAGCTTTCTTT. Its protein product is CASSVEPYTEAFF.

This rearrangement joins TRBV18 to TRBJ2-7; tentative D call: TRBD2 (6 bases). Trimming stripped 4 bases from V and 2 bases from J, with 9 bases between. CDR1 is KGHSH, CDR2 LQKENI, per germline. The CDR3 extends over 13 amino acids. The CDR3 is CASSQTRTYEQYF. Here the CDR3 DNA reads TGTGCCAGCTCACAGACTAGGACCTACGAGCAGTACTTC.

The chain carries TRBV10-3 and TRBJ2-7; 10 nucleotides line up with TRBD2. Germline CDR1 and CDR2: ENHRY and SYGVKD. This CDR3 has 16 amino acids. The J segment lost 4 bases and the V segment lost 4 bases, leaving 10 bases of the junction unmatched. CDR3 bases: TGTGCCATCAGTGGCCTTAAGCGGGAGGGACGTTACGAGCAGTACTTC. Translation gives CAISGLKREGRYEQYF.

This clone has more than one count but fewer than ten. J is TRBJ1-2 and V is TRBV28, with D perhaps matching TRBD1 (5 bases). The CDR3 extends over 12 amino acids. The germline V gene encodes CDR1 MDHEN and CDR2 SYDVKM. Trimming removed 5 bases from V and 8 bases from J, with 12 bases in between. Here the CDR3 reads CASSPRAVGYTF. The CDR3 DNA sequence: TGTGCCAGCAGTCCCAGGGCGGTCGGCTACACCTTC.

The chain is built from TRBV7-9 and TRBJ1-1; D is ambiguous. The V gene lost 0 bases and the J gene lost 5 bases, with 19 bases spanning the gap. CDR1 and CDR2 from the germline V gene are SEHNR and FQNEAQ (reference sequence). The CDR3 extends over 17 amino acids. The CDR3 DNA sequence: TGTGCCAGCAGCTTAGCTTTCCGAGGGCCCGGCGGGACTGAAGCTTTCTTT. It translates to CASSLAFRGPGGTEAFF.